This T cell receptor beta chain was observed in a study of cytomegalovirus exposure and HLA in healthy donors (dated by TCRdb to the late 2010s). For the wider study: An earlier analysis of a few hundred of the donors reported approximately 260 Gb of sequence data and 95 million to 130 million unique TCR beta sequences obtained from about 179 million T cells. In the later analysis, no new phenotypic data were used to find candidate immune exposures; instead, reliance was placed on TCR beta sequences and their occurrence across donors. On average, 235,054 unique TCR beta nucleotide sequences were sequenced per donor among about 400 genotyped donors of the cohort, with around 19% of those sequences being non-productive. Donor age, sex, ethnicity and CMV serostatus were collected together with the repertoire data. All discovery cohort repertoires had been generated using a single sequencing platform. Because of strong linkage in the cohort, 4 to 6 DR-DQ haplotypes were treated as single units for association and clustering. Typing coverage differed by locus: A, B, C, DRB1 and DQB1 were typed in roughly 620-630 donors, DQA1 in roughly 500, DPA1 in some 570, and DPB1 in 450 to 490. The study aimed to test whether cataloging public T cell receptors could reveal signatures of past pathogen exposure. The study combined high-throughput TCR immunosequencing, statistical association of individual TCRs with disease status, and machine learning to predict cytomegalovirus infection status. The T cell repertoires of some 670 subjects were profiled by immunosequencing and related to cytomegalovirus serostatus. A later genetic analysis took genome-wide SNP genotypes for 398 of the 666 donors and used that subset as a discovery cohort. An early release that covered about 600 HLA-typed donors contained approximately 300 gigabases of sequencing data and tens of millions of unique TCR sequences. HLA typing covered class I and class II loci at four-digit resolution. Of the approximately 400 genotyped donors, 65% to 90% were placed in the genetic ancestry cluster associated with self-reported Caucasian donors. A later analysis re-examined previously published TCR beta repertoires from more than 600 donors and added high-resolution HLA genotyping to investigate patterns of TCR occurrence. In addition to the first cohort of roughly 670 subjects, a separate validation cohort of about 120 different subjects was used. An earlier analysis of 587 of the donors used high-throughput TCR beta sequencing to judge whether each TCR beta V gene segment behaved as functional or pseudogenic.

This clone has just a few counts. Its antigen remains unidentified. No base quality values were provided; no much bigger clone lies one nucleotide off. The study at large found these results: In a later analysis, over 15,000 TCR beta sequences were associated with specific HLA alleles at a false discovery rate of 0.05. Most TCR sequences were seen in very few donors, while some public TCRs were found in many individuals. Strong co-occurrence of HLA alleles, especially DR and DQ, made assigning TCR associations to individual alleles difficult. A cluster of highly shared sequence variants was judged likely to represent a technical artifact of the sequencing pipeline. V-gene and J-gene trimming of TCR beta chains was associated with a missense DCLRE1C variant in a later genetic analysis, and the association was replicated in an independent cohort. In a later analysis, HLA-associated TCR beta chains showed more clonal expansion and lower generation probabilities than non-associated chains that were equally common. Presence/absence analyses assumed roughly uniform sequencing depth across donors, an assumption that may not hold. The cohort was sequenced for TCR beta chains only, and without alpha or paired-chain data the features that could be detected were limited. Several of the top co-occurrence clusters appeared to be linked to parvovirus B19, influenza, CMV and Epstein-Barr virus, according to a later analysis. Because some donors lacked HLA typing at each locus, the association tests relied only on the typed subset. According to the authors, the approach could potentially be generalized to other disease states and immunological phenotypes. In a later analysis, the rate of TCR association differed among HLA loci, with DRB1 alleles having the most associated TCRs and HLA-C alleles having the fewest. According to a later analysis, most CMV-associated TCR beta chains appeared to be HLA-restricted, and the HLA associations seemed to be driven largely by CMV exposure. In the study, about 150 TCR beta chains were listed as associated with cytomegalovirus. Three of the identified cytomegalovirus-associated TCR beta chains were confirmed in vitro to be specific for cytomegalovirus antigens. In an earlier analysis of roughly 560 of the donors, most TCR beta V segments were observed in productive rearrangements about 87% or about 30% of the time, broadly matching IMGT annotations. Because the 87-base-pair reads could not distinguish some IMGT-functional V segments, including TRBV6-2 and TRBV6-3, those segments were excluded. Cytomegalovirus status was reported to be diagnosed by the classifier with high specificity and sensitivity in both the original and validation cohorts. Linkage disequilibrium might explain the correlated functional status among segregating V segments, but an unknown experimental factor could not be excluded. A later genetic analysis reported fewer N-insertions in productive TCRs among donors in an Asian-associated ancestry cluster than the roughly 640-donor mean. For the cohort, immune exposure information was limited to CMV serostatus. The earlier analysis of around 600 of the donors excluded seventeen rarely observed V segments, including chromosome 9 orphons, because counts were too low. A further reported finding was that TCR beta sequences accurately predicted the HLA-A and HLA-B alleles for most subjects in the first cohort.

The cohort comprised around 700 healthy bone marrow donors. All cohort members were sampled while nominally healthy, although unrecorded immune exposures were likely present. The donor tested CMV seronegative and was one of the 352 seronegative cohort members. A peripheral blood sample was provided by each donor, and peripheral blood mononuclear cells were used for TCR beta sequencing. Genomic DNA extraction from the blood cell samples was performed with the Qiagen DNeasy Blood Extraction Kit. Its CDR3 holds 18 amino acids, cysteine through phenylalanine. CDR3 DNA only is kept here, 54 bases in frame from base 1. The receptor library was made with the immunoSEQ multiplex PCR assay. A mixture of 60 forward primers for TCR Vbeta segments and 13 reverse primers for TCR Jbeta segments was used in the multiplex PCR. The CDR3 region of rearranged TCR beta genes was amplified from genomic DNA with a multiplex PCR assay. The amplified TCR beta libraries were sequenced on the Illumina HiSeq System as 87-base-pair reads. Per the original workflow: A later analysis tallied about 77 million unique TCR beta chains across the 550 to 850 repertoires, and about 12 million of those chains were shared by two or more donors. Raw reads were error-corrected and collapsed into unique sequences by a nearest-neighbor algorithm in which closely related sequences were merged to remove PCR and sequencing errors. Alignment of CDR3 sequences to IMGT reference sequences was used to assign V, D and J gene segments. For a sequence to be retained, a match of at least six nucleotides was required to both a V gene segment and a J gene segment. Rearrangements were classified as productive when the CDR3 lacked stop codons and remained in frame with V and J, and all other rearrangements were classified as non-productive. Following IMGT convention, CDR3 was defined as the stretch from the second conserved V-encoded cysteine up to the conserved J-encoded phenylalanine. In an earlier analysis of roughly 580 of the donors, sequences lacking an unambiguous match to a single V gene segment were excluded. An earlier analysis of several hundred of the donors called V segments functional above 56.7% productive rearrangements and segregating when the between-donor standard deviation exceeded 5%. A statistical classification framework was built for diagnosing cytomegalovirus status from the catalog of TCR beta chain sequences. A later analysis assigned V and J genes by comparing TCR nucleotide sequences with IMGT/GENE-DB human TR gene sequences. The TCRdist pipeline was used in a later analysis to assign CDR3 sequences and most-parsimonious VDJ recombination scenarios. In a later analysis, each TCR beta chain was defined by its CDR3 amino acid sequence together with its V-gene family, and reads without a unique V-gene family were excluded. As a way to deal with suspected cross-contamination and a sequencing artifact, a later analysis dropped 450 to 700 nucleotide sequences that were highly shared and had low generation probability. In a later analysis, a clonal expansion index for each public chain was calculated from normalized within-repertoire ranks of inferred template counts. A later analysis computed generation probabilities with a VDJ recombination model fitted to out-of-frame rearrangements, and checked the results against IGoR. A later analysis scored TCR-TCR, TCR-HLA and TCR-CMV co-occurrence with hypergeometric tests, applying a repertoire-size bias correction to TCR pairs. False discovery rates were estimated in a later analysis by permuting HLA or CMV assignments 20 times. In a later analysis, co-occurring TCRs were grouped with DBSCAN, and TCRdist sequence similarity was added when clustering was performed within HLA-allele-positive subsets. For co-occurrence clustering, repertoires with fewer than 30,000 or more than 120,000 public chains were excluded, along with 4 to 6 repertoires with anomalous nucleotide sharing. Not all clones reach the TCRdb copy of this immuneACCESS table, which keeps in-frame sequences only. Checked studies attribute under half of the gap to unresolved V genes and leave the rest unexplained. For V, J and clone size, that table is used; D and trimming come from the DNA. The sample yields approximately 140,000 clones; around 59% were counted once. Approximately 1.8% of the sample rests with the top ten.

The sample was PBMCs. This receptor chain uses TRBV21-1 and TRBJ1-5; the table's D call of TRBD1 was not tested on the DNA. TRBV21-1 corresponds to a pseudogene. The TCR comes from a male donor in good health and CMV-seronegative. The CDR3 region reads CASSRSADRGFSNQPQHF. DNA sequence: TGTGCCAGCAGCCGCTCCGCGGACAGGGGATTTAGCAATCAGCCCCAGCATTTT.